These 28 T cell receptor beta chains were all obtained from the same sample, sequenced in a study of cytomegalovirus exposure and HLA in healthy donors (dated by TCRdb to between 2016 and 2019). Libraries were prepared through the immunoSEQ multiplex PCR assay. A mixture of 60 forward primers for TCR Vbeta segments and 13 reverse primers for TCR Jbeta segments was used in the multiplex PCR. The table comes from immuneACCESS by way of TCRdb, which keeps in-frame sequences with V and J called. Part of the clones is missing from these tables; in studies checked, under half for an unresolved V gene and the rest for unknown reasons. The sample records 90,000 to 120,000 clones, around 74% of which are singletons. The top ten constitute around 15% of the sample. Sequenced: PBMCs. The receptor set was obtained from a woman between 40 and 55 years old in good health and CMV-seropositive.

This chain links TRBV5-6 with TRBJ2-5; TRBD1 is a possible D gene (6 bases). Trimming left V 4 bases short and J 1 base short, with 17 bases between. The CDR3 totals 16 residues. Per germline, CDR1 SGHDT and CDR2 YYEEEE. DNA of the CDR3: TGTGCCAGCAGCGGGACACGCACCAAGGGCCAAGAGACCCAGTACTTC. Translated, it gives CASSGTRTKGQETQYF. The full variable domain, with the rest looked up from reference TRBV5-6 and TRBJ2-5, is DAGVTQSPTHLIKTRGQQVTLRCSPKSGHDTVSWYQQALGQGPQFIFQYYEEEERQRGNFPDRFSGHQFPNYSSELNVNALLLGDSALYLCASSGTRTKGQETQYFGPGTRLLVL.

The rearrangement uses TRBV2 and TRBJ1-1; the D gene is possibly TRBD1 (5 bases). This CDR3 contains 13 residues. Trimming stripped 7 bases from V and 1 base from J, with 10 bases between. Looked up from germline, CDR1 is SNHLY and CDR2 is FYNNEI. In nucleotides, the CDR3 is TGTGCCAGCATTGGGGGGGGGAACACTGAAGCTTTCTTT. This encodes CASIGGGNTEAFF.

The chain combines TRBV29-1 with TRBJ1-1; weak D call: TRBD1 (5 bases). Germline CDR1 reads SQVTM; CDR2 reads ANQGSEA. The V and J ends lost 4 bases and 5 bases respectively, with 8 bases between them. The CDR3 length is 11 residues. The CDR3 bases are TGCAGCGTTGTCAGGGATACTGAAGCTTTCTTT. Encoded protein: CSVVRDTEAFF.

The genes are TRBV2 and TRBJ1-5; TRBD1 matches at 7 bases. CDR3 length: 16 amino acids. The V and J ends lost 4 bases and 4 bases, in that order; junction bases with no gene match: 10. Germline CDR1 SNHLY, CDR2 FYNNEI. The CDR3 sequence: CASSAGRTGLNQPQHF. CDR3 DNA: TGTGCCAGCAGTGCTGGACGGACAGGTTTAAATCAGCCCCAGCATTTT.

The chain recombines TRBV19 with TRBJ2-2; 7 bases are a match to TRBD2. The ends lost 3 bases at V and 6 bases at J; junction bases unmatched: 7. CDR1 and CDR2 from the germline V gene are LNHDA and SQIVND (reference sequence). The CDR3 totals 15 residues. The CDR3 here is CASSISGAAAGELFF. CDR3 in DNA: TGTGCCAGTAGTATCAGCGGGGCCGCAGCCGGGGAGCTGTTTTTT. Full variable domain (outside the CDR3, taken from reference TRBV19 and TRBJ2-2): DGGITQSPKYLFRKEGQNVTLSCEQNLNHDAMYWYRQDPGQGLRLIYYSQIVNDFQKGDIAEGYSVSREKKESFPLTVTSAQKNPTAFYLCASSISGAAAGELFFGEGSRLTVL.

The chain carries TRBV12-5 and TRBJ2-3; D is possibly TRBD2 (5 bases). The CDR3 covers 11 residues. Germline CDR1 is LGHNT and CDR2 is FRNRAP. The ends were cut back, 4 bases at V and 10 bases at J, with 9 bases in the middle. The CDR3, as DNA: TGTGCTAGTGGTTCAGGACTTGCGCAGTATTTT. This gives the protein CASGSGLAQYF.

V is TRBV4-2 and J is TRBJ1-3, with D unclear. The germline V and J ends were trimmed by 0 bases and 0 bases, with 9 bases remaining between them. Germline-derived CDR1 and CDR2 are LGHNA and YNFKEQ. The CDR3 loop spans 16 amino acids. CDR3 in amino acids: CASSQEGRSSGNTIYF. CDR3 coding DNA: TGTGCCAGCAGCCAAGAAGGGAGGAGCTCTGGAAACACCATATATTTT.

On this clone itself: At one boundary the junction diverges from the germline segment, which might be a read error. CDR3: CASSLGPGAQETQYF. CDR3 in DNA: TGTGCTAGCAGCTTAGGGCCAGGGGCCCAAGAGACCCAGTACTTC. This rearrangement joins TRBV7-7 to TRBJ2-5; D might be TRBD1 (6 bases). CDR1 SSHAT and CDR2 FNYEAQ come from the germline V gene (reference sequence). The CDR3 covers 15 residues.

CDR3 in DNA: TGTGCCACCAGGACAGGGGGCTTCCCTGGAAACACCATATATTTT. The encoded protein is CATRTGGFPGNTIYF. The V gene is TRBV2, the J gene TRBJ1-3; 11 bases fit TRBD1. The CDR3 has 15 amino acids. Unmatched junction bases numbered 7, after V lost 10 bases and J lost 2 bases. In germline, CDR1 is SNHLY, CDR2 FYNNEI.

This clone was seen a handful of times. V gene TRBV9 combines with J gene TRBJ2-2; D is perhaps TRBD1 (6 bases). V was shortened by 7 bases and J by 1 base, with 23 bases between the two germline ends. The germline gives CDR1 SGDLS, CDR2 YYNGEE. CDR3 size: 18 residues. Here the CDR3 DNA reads TGTGCCAGCGCGATCCCGCTGGCAGGACAGATGAACACCGGGGAGCTGTTTTTT. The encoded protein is CASAIPLAGQMNTGELFF.

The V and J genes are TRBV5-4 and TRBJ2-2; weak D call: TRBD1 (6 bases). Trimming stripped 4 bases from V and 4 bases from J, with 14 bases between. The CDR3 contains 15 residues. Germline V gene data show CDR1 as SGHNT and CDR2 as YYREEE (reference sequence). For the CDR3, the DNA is TGTGCCAGCAGCGTTACCTCGACAGGCACCGGGGAGCTGTTTTTT. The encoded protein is CASSVTSTGTGELFF.

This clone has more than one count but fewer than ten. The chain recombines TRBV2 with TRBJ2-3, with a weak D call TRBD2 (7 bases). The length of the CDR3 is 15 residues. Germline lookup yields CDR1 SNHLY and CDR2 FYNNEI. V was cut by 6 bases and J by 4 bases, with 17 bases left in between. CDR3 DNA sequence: TGTGCCAGCAGGGACCCGGGGGGACAATCAGATACGCAGTATTTT. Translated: CASRDPGGQSDTQYF.

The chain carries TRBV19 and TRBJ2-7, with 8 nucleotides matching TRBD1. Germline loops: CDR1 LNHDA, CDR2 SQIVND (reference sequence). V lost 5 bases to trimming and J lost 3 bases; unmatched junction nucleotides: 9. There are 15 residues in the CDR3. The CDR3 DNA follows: TGTGCCAGTAGTCCGTGGGGACAGGAAAGCTACGAGCAGTACTTC. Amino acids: CASSPWGQESYEQYF.

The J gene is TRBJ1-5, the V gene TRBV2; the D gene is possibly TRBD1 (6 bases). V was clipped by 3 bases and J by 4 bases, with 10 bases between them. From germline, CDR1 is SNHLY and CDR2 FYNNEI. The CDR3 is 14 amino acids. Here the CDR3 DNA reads TGTGCCAGCAGTGATGTCGACAGGAATCAGCCCCAGCATTTT. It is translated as CASSDVDRNQPQHF.

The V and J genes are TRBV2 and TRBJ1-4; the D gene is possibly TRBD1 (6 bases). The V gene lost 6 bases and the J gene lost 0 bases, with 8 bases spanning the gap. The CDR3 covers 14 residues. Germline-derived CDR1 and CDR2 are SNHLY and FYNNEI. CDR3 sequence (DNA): TGTGCCAGCAGGCAGGGGACAACTAATGAAAAACTGTTTTTT. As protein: CASRQGTTNEKLFF.

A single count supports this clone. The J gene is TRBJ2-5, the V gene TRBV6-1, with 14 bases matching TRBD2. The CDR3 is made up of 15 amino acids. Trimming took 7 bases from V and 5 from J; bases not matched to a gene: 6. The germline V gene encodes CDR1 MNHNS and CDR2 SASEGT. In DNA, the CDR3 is TGTGCCAGCATTTCGGGACTAGCGGGGGATGAGACCCAGTACTTC. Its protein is CASISGLAGDETQYF.

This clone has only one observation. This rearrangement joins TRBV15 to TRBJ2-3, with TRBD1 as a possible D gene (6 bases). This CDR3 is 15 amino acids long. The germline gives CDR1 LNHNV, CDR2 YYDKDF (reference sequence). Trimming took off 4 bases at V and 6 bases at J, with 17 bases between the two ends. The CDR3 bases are TGTGCCACCAGCATGGACAGCGGCCTAATCGATACGCAGTATTTT. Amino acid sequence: CATSMDSGLIDTQYF.

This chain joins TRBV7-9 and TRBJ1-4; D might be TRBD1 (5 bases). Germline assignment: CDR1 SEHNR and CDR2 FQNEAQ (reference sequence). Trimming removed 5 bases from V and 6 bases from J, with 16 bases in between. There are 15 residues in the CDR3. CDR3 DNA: TGTGCCAGCAGCCCTCTGCGGTTCAGGGATGAAAAACTGTTTTTT. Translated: CASSPLRFRDEKLFF.

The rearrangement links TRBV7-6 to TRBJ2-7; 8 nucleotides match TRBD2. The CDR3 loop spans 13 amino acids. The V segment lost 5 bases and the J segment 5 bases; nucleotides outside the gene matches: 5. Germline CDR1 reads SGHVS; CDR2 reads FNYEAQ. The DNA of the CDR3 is TGTGCCAGCAGCGCGGGACTAGGGAACGAGCAGTACTTC. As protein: CASSAGLGNEQYF.

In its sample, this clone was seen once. CDR3: CASSQNTGSSYEQYF. The CDR3 region has the DNA TGTGCCAGCAGCCAAAATACAGGTTCTTCTTACGAGCAGTACTTC. This chain links TRBV7-3 with TRBJ2-7; TRBD1 might be the D (5 bases). Germline assignment: CDR1 SGHTA and CDR2 FQGTGA. The length of the CDR3 is 15 residues. The germline V and J ends were trimmed by 5 bases and 4 bases, with 18 bases remaining between them.

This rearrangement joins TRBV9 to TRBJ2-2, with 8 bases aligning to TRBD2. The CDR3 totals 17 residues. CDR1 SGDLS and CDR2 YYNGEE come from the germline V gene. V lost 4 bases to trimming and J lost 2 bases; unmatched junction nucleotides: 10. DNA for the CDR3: TGTGCCAGCAGCATCCTCCCGGGGGGGGGAAACACCGGGGAGCTGTTTTTT. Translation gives CASSILPGGGNTGELFF. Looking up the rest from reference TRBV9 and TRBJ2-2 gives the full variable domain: DSGVTQTPKHLITATGQRVTLRCSPRSGDLSVYWYQQSLDQGLQFLIQYYNGEERAKGNILERFSAQQFPDLHSELNLSSLELGDSALYFCASSILPGGGNTGELFFGEGSRLTVL.

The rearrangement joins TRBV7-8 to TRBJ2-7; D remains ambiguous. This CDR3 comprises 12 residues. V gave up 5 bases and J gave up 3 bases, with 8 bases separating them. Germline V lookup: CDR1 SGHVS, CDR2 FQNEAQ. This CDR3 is CASSHPGYEQYF. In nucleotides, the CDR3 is TGTGCCAGCAGCCATCCGGGCTACGAGCAGTACTTC.

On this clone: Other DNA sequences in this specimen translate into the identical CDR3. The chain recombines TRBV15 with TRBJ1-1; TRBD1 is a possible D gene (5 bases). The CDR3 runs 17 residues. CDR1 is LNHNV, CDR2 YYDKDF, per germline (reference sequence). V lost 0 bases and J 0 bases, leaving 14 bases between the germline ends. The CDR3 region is CATSRDPRPGMNTEAFF. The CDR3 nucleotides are TGTGCCACCAGCAGAGATCCCCGGCCAGGGATGAACACTGAAGCTTTCTTT.

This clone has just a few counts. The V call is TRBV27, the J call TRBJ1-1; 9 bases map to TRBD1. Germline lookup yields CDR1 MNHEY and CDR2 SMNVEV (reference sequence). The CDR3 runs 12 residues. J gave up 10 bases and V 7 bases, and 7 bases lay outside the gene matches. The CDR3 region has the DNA TGTGCCAGCAAGGACAGGGGTCGGACAGCTTTCTTT. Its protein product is CASKDRGRTAFF.

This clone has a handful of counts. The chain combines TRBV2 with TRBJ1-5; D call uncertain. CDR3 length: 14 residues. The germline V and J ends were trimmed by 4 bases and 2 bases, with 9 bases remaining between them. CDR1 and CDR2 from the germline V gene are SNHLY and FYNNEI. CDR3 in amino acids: CASSGGSGNQPQHF. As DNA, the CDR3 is TGTGCCAGCAGTGGAGGGTCCGGCAATCAGCCCCAGCATTTT.

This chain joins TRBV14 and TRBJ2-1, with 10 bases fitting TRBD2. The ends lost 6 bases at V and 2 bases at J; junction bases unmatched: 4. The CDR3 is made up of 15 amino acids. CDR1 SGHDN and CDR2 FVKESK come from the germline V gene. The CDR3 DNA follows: TGTGCCAGCAGATCGAGCGGGGGGGCCTACAATGAGCAGTTCTTC. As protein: CASRSSGGAYNEQFF.

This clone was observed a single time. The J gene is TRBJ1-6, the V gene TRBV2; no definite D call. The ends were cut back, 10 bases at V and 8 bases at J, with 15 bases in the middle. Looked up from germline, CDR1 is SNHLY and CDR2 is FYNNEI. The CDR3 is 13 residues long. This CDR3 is CATGGTWDSPLHF. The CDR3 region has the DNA TGTGCCACCGGCGGAACATGGGATTCACCCCTCCACTTT. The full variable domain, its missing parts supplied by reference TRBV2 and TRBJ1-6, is EPEVTQTPSHQVTQMGQEVILRCVPISNHLYFYWYRQILGQKVEFLVSFYNNEISEKSEIFDDQFSVERPDGSNFTLKIRSTKLEDSAMYFCATGGTWDSPLHFGNGTRLTVT.

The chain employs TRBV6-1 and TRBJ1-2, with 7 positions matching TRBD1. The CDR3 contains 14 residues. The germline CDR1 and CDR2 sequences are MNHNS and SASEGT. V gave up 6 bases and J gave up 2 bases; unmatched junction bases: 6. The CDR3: CASRLTGRNYGYTF. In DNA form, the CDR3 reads TGTGCCAGCAGGTTGACAGGGAGGAACTATGGCTACACCTTC.